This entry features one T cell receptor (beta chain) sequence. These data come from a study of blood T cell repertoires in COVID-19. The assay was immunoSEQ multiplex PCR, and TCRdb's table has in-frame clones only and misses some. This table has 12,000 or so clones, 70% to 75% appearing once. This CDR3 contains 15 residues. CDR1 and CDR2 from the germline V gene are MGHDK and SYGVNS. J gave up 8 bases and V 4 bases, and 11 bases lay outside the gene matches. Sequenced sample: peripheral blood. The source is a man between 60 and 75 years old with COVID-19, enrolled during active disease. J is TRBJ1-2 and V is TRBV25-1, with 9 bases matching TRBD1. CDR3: CASSASAGTGRGYTF. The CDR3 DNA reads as TGTGCCAGCAGTGCCTCAGCAGGGACAGGGCGCGGCTACACCTTC.